The sequence of this T cell receptor beta chain was determined in a study of blood T cells in healthy people across ages. Regarding the study as a whole: Relative to aged donors, long-lived donors carried more naive CD4+ cells and displayed higher diversity. What prevented conclusive comparison of naive and antigen-experienced cells was that PBMCs were unsorted.

For the second PCR, which ran for 7 to 11 cycles, a sample-barcoded 5' primer and a J-beta primer mix were used. TCRdb processed the 5' RACE reads anew with MiXCR; each CDR3 protein has one entry. The sample carries around 1.1 million distinct CDR3 sequences, approximately 38% recorded once. Germline V gene lookup returns CDR1 MDHEN and CDR2 SYDVKM. The ends lost 5 bases at V and 3 bases at J; junction bases unmatched: 8. The CDR3 loop spans 16 amino acids. Points on this clonotype: Its antigen is currently unknown.

Input material: blood. The chain uses TRBV28 and TRBJ2-1; 9 positions match TRBD1. The sequence derives from a man between 18 and 35 years old in good health. DNA for the CDR3: TGTGCCAGCAGTCCGCCGGGACAGGGTAACTACAATGAGCAGTTCTTC. Amino acids: CASSPPGQGNYNEQFF.